Sequencing of this T cell receptor beta chain was carried out in a study of breast tumors, draining lymph nodes, adjacent tissues. Samples came from axillary lymph nodes draining the breast cancer. TCRdb reprocessed the multiplex PCR reads with MiXCR, giving one entry per CDR3 protein. Here the sample spans 150,000 to 200,000 distinct CDR3 sequences, 30% to 35% being singletons. This CDR3 contains 13 residues. The germline V gene encodes CDR1 MDHEN and CDR2 SYDVKM. Trimming took 8 bases from V and 1 from J; bases not matched to a gene: 3. Sample: axillary lymph node tissue. The source of this sequence is a female donor with breast cancer. Some clones in this sample may be carry-over from other donors' samples. The chain is built from TRBV28 and TRBJ1-2, with TRBD1 identical over 8 bases. The CDR3 DNA sequence: TGTGCCAGCCTGACAGGGGATAACTATGGCTACACCTTC. Protein product: CASLTGDNYGYTF.